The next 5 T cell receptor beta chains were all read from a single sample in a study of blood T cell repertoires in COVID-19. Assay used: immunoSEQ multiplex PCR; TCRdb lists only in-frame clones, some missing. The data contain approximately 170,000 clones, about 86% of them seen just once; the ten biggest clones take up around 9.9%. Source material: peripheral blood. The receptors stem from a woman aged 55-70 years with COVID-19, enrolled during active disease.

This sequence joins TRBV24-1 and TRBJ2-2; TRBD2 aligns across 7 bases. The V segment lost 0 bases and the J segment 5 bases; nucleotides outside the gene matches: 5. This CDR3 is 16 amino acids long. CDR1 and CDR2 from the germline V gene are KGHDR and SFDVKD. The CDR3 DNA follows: TGTGCCACCAGTGATTTGGGGACTACTCCGACCGGGGAGCTGTTTTTT. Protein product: CATSDLGTTPTGELFF.

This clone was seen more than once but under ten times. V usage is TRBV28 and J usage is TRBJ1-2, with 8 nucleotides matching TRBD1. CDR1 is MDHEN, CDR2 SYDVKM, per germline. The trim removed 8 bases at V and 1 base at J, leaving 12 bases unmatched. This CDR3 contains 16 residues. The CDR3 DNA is TGTGCCAGCGGGCCGACCGGACAGGGAGATAACTATGGCTACACCTTC. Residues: CASGPTGQGDNYGYTF.

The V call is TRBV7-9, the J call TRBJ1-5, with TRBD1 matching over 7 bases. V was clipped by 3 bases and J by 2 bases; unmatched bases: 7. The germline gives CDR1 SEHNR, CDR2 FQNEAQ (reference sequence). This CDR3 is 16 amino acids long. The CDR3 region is CASSFSTGTGNQPQHF. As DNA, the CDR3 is TGTGCCAGCAGCTTTTCGACAGGGACTGGCAATCAGCCCCAGCATTTT.

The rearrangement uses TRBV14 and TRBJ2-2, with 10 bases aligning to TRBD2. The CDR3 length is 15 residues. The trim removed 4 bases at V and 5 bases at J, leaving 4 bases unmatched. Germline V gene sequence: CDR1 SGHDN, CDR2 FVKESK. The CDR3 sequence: CASSRTSGMTGELFF. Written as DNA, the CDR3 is TGTGCCAGCAGCCGTACTAGCGGGATGACCGGGGAGCTGTTTTTT. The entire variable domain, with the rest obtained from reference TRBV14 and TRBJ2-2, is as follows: EAGVTQFPSHSVIEKGQTVTLRCDPISGHDNLYWYRRVMGKEIKFLLHFVKESKQDESGMPNNRFLAERTGGTYSTLKVQPAELEDSGVYFCASSRTSGMTGELFFGEGSRLTVL.

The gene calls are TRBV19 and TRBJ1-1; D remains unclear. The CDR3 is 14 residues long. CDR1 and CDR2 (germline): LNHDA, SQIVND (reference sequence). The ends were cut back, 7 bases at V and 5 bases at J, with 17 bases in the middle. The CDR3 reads CASTGGVGRTEAFF. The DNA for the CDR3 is TGTGCCAGTACCGGTGGAGTTGGGAGGACTGAAGCTTTCTTT.